A single sample gave rise to the 27 T cell receptor beta chains below, sequenced in a study of regulatory T cells in long-lasting Graves disease (dated by TCRdb to the early 2020s). The library relied on multiplex PCR. This sample was sequenced with an Illumina HiSeq 4000. TCR beta libraries were built with iRepertoire HTBI primers and Arm-PCR amplification of CDR3 regions. Starting from the raw public reads, TCRdb applied fastp trimming at Q25, assembled clones with MiXCR and retained in-frame beta chains. Each record represents a unique CDR3 protein, reported with the most common genes and DNA among its rows. The sample table contains 250,000 to 300,000 distinct CDR3 sequences; only one count was recorded for 20% to 25% of them. The biggest ten clones account for more than 50% of the sample. Read against the paper, the sample's time point label means: persistent/refractory GD, antithyroid drugs over 5 years with positive TRAb. For both TCR sequencing and RNA sequencing, RNA was extracted from PBMCs using TRIzol.

The specimen was peripheral blood mononuclear cells (PBMCs), collected when the disease was refractory, from a patient treated with antithyroid drugs. These receptors were collected from a female donor with Graves disease.

The rearrangement joins TRBV20-1 to TRBJ1-2; D ambiguous. CDR3 length: 14 amino acids. Looked up from germline, CDR1 is DFQATT and CDR2 is SNEGSKA (reference sequence). The V and J ends lost 1 base and 8 bases respectively, with 17 bases between them. CDR3 nucleotide sequence: TGCAGTGCTAGAGGGTTTGGCTCTGGTCGCGGCTACACCTTC. Encoded protein: CSARGFGSGRGYTF.

The count of this clonotype is one. The chain recombines TRBV15 with TRBJ2-7, with 10 positions matching TRBD1. The CDR3 consists of 16 residues. The ends lost 0 bases at V and 2 bases at J; junction bases unmatched: 4. CDR1 is LNHNV, CDR2 YYDKDF, per germline (reference sequence). The chain's CDR3 is CATSREGGQGPYEQYF. The CDR3 nucleotides are TGTGCCACCAGCAGAGAAGGGGGACAGGGGCCCTACGAGCAGTACTTC.

This clonotype was found many times. V is TRBV7-9 and J is TRBJ2-7; possible D gene TRBD1, 5 bases. V lost 5 bases to trimming and J lost 6 bases, with 11 bases between them. The CDR3 length is 12 residues. Looked up from germline, CDR1 is SEHNR and CDR2 is FQNEAQ (reference sequence). In DNA form, the CDR3 reads TGTGCCAGCAGCGCAGGGTTCCGCGAGCAGTACTTC. Translated, it gives CASSAGFREQYF.

The CDR3 loop reads CATSGDAYSNQPQHF. CDR3 bases: TGTGCCACCAGTGGGGACGCATATAGCAATCAGCCCCAGCATTTT. The V and J genes are TRBV24-1 and TRBJ1-5, with D possibly being TRBD1 (5 bases). CDR1 and CDR2 from the germline V gene are KGHDR and SFDVKD. The length of the CDR3 is 15 residues. V shed 5 bases and J shed 0 bases, with 10 bases lying between them.

This chain joins TRBV27 and TRBJ1-1, with D perhaps matching TRBD1 (5 bases). Looked up from germline, CDR1 is MNHEY and CDR2 is SMNVEV (reference sequence). The CDR3 contains 13 residues. The V end was cut by 11 bases, the J end by 8 bases, with 21 bases between. CDR3 DNA: TGTGCCCCACTTCCACGGGACGGAAAAGAAGCTTTCTTT. Its translation: CAPLPRDGKEAFF.

Comments on this clonotype: At one boundary the junction diverges from the germline segment, which might be a read error. The chain carries TRBV4-1 and TRBJ2-7, with D perhaps given as TRBD1 or TRBD2 (6 bases each). CDR1 and CDR2 (germline): MGHRA, YSYEKL. The length of the CDR3 is 17 residues. The CDR3 reads CVSSQRRPGLTGREQYF. CDR3 DNA sequence: TGCGTCAGCAGCCAAAGGCGGCCGGGGTTAACAGGGAGGGAGCAGTACTTC.

The genes are TRBV2 and TRBJ2-2; 8 positions agree with TRBD2. Trimming removed 6 bases from V and 3 bases from J; junction bases left unmatched: 9. The CDR3 length is 16 residues. CDR1 is SNHLY and CDR2 is FYNNEI in the germline V gene. The CDR3 here is CASSPRGGHDTGELFF. As DNA, the CDR3 is TGTGCCAGCAGCCCCCGGGGGGGACACGACACCGGGGAGCTGTTTTTT. The full variable domain, with the rest looked up from reference TRBV2 and TRBJ2-2, is EPEVTQTPSHQVTQMGQEVILRCVPISNHLYFYWYRQILGQKVEFLVSFYNNEISEKSEIFDDQFSVERPDGSNFTLKIRSTKLEDSAMYFCASSPRGGHDTGELFFGEGSRLTVL.

Ten or more counts support this clonotype. CDR3 in DNA: TGTGCCAGCAGCCCGACAGGGTGGGAGACCCAGTACTTC. This gives the protein CASSPTGWETQYF. V usage is TRBV3-1 and J usage is TRBJ2-5, with 7 bases lining up with TRBD1. Germline-derived CDR1 and CDR2 are LGHDT and YNNKEL (reference sequence). The CDR3 contains 13 residues. J lost 5 bases, V lost 4 bases, and 4 bases had no gene match.

This clonotype has at least ten counts. The chain joins TRBV20-1 to TRBJ2-7; possibly TRBD2 for D (5 bases). CDR1 is DFQATT and CDR2 is SNEGSKA in the germline V gene (reference sequence). The CDR3 is 11 amino acids. Trimming removed 3 bases from V and 4 bases from J, with 7 bases in between. The CDR3 DNA is TGCAGTGCTAGTGGGAGTTACGAGCAGTACTTC. It specifies CSASGSYEQYF.

Concerning this clonotype: The junction and the germline gene differ at one end; a read error may be behind it. This sequence joins TRBV4-1 and TRBJ2-2, with 9 bases aligning to TRBD2. Per the germline V gene, CDR1 is MGHRA and CDR2 is YSYEKL. CDR3 length: 17 residues. The chain's CDR3 is CASTQDQASGITGELFF. The CDR3 bases are TGCGCCAGCACCCAAGATCAGGCTAGCGGGATCACCGGGGAGCTGTTTTTT.

This clonotype was recorded at least ten times. This chain joins TRBV27 and TRBJ1-2; no clear D gene. The germline V and J ends were trimmed by 5 bases and 0 bases, with 10 bases remaining between them. Germline V gene data show CDR1 as MNHEY and CDR2 as SMNVEV (reference sequence). This CDR3 region has 14 residues. The CDR3 reads CASSLTATNYGYTF. CDR3 bases: TGTGCCAGCAGTCTAACGGCAACTAACTATGGCTACACCTTC.

DNA for the CDR3: TGCGCCAGCAGCACCGACAGGGGATGGGCTGAAGCTTTCTTT. Its protein product is CASSTDRGWAEAFF. The rearrangement joins TRBV5-1 to TRBJ1-1, with 8 bases matching TRBD1. The germline V gene encodes CDR1 SGHRS and CDR2 YFSETQ. Losses at the gene ends were 4 bases for V and 6 bases for J; bases not matched to a gene: 8. The CDR3 is made up of 14 amino acids.

This clonotype appeared a few times. The chain has TRBV12-3 or TRBV12-4 and TRBJ1-3, with unresolved D. The ends were cut back, 6 bases at V and 3 bases at J, with 12 bases in the middle. CDR3 length: 14 residues. The CDR3: CASRAMGSGNTIYF. The CDR3 coding sequence is TGTGCCAGCAGGGCGATGGGTAGTGGAAACACCATATATTTT.

Here the CDR3 reads CASSMGRGGHIQYF. In nucleotides, the CDR3 is TGTGCCAGTAGTATGGGGAGAGGGGGCCACATTCAGTACTTC. The J gene is TRBJ2-4, the V gene TRBV19, with 7 positions matching TRBD1. There are 14 residues in the CDR3. Losses at the gene ends were 3 bases for V and 8 bases for J; bases not matched to a gene: 7. Per the germline V gene, CDR1 is LNHDA and CDR2 is SQIVND (reference sequence).

CDR3 protein: CASSLEGQPQHF. The CDR3 region has the DNA TGTGCCAGCAGCTTGGAAGGTCAGCCCCAGCATTTT. This chain links TRBV5-5 with TRBJ1-5; D is undetermined. V shed 0 bases and J shed 6 bases, with 4 bases lying between them. Germline CDR1 reads SGHKS; CDR2 reads YYEKEE (reference sequence). The CDR3 loop spans 12 amino acids.

In this sample, this clonotype turned up a few times. V gene TRBV18 combines with J gene TRBJ2-5; TRBD1 or TRBD2 may be the D gene (5 bases each). CDR3 length: 16 amino acids. V lost 3 bases and J 3 bases, leaving 17 bases between the germline ends. Germline CDR1 is KGHSH and CDR2 is LQKENI. CDR3 region: CASSPVQGEGKETQYF. Written as DNA, the CDR3 is TGTGCCAGCTCACCTGTGCAGGGAGAAGGGAAAGAGACCCAGTACTTC.

A note on this clonotype: Given the absence of the conserved phenylalanine or tryptophan at the CDR3 end, a read error is likely. The CDR3 loop is CASSPQGLGGYTL. As DNA, the CDR3 is TGTGCCAGCTCACCACAGGGCCTCGGCGGCTACACCCTC. The rearrangement joins TRBV18 to TRBJ1-2; no firm D call. The CDR3 covers 13 residues. Deletions cut 1 base from V and 8 bases from J, with 11 bases between. Germline lookup yields CDR1 KGHSH and CDR2 LQKENI.

In DNA form, the CDR3 reads TGTGCCATCGGGGCGGTGGGGGAGACCCAGTACTTC. Residues: CAIGAVGETQYF. The chain has TRBV10-3 and TRBJ2-5; D might be TRBD1 (5 bases). The CDR3 covers 12 residues. Trimming pared 8 bases from V and 5 bases from J, leaving 12 bases between. Germline V gene sequence: CDR1 ENHRY, CDR2 SYGVKD.

For this clonotype: It differs at one base from a far larger clone, so likely a read error. V usage is TRBV27 and J usage is TRBJ2-7; D is unresolved. The germline V gene encodes CDR1 MNHEY and CDR2 SMNVEV (reference sequence). This CDR3 region has 11 residues. The CDR3 region is CASSSSYEQCF. The CDR3 DNA is TGTGCCAGCAGTTCCTCCTACGAGCAGTGCTTC.

This clonotype occurred many times. The V and J genes are TRBV6-1 and TRBJ2-2; 9 nucleotides line up with TRBD2. The V gene's germline CDR1 is MNHNS and CDR2 SASEGT. Trimming removed 0 bases from V and 5 bases from J; junction bases left unmatched: 7. This CDR3 comprises 17 residues. The CDR3 spells CASSEARTSAPTGELFF. CDR3 nucleotides: TGTGCCAGCAGTGAAGCGCGGACTAGCGCACCGACCGGGGAGCTGTTTTTT.

The chain is built from TRBV19 and TRBJ2-6, with 11 bases fitting TRBD1. The CDR3 runs to 18 residues. CDR1 LNHDA and CDR2 SQIVND come from the germline V gene (reference sequence). V lost 7 bases to trimming and J lost 3 bases; unmatched junction nucleotides: 11. DNA of the CDR3: TGTGCCAGTACGGGAACCGGGACAGGGGGGAATGGGGCCAACGTCCTGACTTTC. Residues: CASTGTGTGGNGANVLTF.

This clonotype came up many times. This chain uses TRBV28 with TRBJ2-7; 8 bases match TRBD2. This CDR3 has 15 amino acids. J was trimmed by 0 bases and V by 6 bases; bases with no gene match: 7. Germline assignment: CDR1 MDHEN and CDR2 SYDVKM. Written as DNA, the CDR3 is TGTGCCAGCAGCCGGGGGGGGCTCAGCTCCTACGAGCAGTACTTC. Amino acids: CASSRGGLSSYEQYF. Using reference TRBV28 and TRBJ2-7 for the parts outside the CDR3, the full variable domain is DVKVTQSSRYLVKRTGEKVFLECVQDMDHENMFWYRQDPGLGLRLIYFSYDVKMKEKGDIPEGYSVSREKKERFSLILESASTNQTSMYLCASSRGGLSSYEQYFGPGTRLTVT.

At least ten counts were recorded for this clonotype. The rearrangement joins TRBV3-1 to TRBJ1-2; possibly TRBD1 for D (6 bases). Trimming pared 1 base from V and 8 bases from J, leaving 11 bases between. The CDR3 has 13 residues. The V gene's germline CDR1 is LGHDT and CDR2 YNNKEL (reference sequence). Written as DNA, the CDR3 is TGTGCCAGCAGCCAAGGGGGGCCGGGGGGCTACACCTTC. Translated: CASSQGGPGGYTF.

The chain carries TRBV11-2 and TRBJ2-2, with D unresolved. In germline, CDR1 is SGHAT, CDR2 FQNNGV. Trimming stripped 0 bases from V and 6 bases from J, with 8 bases between. This CDR3 is 14 amino acids long. This CDR3 reads CASSLDHVAGELFF. The CDR3 DNA reads as TGTGCCAGCAGCTTAGATCACGTAGCCGGGGAGCTGTTTTTT.

This clonotype was observed a few times. The genes are TRBV29-1 and TRBJ1-1; D gene unclear. V dropped 5 bases and J dropped 7 bases, with 14 bases sitting between them. There are 12 residues in the CDR3. Germline lookup yields CDR1 SQVTM and CDR2 ANQGSEA. The CDR3 loop reads CSVTDQSLEAFF. CDR3 coding DNA: TGCAGCGTTACCGATCAGAGCCTTGAAGCTTTCTTT.

This clonotype was observed many times. The chain employs TRBV2 and TRBJ2-7; no reliable D call. Germline loops: CDR1 SNHLY, CDR2 FYNNEI. The CDR3 has 14 residues. The V gene lost 3 bases and the J gene lost 3 bases, with 12 bases spanning the gap. The CDR3 DNA reads TGTGCCAGCAGTGACAAGTGGGCAGTCTACGAGCAGTACTTC. This codes for CASSDKWAVYEQYF.

This clonotype was seen at least ten times. The chain is built from TRBV2 and TRBJ2-7; 7 nucleotides line up with TRBD2. V was clipped by 11 bases and J by 0 bases; unmatched bases: 7. This CDR3 is 13 amino acids long. Germline V gives CDR1 SNHLY, CDR2 FYNNEI. CDR3 loop: CAGGEGISYEQYF. For the CDR3, the DNA is TGTGCCGGCGGGGAGGGGATCTCCTACGAGCAGTACTTC.